This T cell receptor beta chain was documented in a study of tumor and adjacent non-tumor tissue in lung cancer. At the level of the study: There were around 11 adenocarcinoma, a couple of squamous cell carcinoma and 1 small cell lung cancer cases. On average, productive TCRbeta reads reached roughly 3.9 million per sample.

RNA was extracted from bulk tissue without any cell sorting. Three rounds of nested PCR, following a modified ARM-PCR protocol, produced the TCRbeta library. TCRdb processed the multiplex PCR reads anew with MiXCR; each CDR3 protein has one entry. In the table there are 200,000 to 250,000 distinct CDR3 sequences, 70% to 75% of which are singletons. Concerning this clonotype itself: Its antigen is not identified. Its ends do not fully match the called genes, so a read error is possible.

The CDR3 has 13 residues. Germline values: CDR1 SGHDN, CDR2 FVKESK. The study's findings and limits: TCR diversity was significantly greater in tumor than normal lung tissue.

The sample comprised lung tumor tissue. The receptor was derived from a man aged 60 to 75 with non-small cell lung cancer. The V and J genes are TRBV14 and TRBJ1-2; D remains ambiguous. The CDR3 is CASGQGLNYGYTF. The CDR3 region has the DNA TGCGCCAGCGGCCAAGGGCTTAACTATGGCTACACCTTC.